This T cell receptor beta chain is from a study of blood T cell repertoires in COVID-19. Sequencing used immunoSEQ multiplex PCR; TCRdb keeps in-frame clones, though not all of them. This sample has 200,000 to 300,000 clones, with roughly 87% found just once. This CDR3 contains 15 residues. Trimming left V 4 bases short and J 2 bases short, with 12 bases between. Germline V gene data show CDR1 as SEHNR and CDR2 as FQNEAQ (reference sequence). The chain carries TRBV7-9 and TRBJ2-1; D is possibly TRBD2 (7 bases). Sequencing was carried out using peripheral blood. This receptor was taken from a man in his sixties who had recovered from COVID-19. The CDR3 region has the DNA TGTGCCAGCAGCTCCCGGGGGGCTCCCTACAATGAGCAGTTCTTC. Its protein product is CASSSRGAPYNEQFF.